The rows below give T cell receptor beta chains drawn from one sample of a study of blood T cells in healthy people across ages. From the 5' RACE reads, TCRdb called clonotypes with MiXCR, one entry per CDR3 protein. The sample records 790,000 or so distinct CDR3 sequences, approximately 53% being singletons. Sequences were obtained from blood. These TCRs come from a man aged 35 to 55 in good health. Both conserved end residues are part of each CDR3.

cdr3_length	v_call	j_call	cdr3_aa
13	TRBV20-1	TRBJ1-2	CSARASAIYGYTF
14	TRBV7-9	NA	CASRKPGQGNEQYF
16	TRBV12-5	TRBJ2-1	CASGLGLAGGINEQFF
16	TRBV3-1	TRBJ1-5	CASSPEGGQGHQPQHF
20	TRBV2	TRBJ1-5	CASSEEGLRRPGQDNQPQHF
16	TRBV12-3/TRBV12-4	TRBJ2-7	CASSLVVPLGLAEQYF
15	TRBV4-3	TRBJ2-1	CASSQEDDRANEQFF
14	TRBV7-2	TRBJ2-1	CASSFGGGATEQFF
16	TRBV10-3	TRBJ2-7	CAISEANPGTGGAQYF
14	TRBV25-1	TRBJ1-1	CASSEDPRGSEAFF
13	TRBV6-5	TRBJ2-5	CASTVDYRGTQYF
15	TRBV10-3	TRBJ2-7	CAISAASGGNYEQYF
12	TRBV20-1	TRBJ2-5	CSARDGQETQYF
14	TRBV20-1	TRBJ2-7	CSASGSPNSYEQYF
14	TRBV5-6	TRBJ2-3	CASSSFPLQDTQYF
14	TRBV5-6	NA	CASSFRTGSNEQYF
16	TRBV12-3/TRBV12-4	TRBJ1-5	CASSRQGASSNQPQHF
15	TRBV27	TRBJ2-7	CASSLTSGRIREQYF
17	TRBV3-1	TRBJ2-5	CASSQGRTGPLQETQYF
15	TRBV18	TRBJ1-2	CASSPGDGPNYGYTF
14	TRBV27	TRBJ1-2	CASSERQGIYGYTF
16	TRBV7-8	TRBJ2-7	CASSLVKQKPSYEQYF
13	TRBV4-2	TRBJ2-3	CASSLTLGDTQYF
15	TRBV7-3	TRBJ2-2	CASSQLGGAAGELFF
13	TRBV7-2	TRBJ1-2	CASSLIRDYGYTF
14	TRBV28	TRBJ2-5	CASTMGAAWETQYF
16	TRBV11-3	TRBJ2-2	CASSPPDRDLTGELFF
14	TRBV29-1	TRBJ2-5	CSVVGGRVRETQYF
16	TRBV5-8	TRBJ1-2	CASSYPEGGSHFGYTF
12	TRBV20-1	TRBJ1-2	CSARAVYYGYTF
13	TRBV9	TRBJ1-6	CASSQGYDSPLHF
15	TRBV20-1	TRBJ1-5	CSARVRGGNNQPQHF
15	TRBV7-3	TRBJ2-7	CASSLNGLNGDEQYF
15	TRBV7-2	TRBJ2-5	CASSLVGGSSREQYF
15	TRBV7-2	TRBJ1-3	CASSFLPDSGNTIYF
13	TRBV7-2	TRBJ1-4	CASSLRGSSKLFF
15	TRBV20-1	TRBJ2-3	CSARWASGGVDTQYF
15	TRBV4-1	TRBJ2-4	CASSQDRGRLGEQYF
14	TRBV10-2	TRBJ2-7	CASGQGFGGYEQYF